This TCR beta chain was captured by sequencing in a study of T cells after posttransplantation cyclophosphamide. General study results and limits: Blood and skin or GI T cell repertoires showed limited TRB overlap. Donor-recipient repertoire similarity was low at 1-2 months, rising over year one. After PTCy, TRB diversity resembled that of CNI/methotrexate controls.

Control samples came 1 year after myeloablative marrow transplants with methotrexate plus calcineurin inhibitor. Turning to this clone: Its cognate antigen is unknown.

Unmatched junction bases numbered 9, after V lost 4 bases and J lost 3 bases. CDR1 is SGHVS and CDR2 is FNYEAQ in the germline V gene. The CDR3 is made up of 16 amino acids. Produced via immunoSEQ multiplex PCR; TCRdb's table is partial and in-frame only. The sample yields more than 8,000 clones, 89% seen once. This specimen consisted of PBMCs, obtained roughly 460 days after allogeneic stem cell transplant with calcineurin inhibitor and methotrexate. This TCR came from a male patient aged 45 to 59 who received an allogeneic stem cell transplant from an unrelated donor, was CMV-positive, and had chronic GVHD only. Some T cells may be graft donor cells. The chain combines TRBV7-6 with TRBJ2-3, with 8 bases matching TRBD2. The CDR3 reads CASSSALTSATDTQYF. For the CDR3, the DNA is TGTGCCAGCAGCTCGGCCTTGACTAGCGCGACAGATACGCAGTATTTT.